This TCR beta chain was captured in a study of blood T cell repertoires in COVID-19. Study in general: Acute and convalescent COVID-19 specimens originated in the United States, Italy and Spain.

TCRdb keeps only in-frame clones here, not all; method: immunoSEQ multiplex PCR. The table records more than 25,000 clones, roughly 87% of them present only once. This CDR3 has 15 amino acids. Trimming left V 6 bases short and J 0 bases short, with 14 bases between. CDR1 is SEHNR and CDR2 is FQNEAQ in the germline V gene (reference sequence). The rearrangement joins TRBV7-9 to TRBJ1-1; D uncertain. Sequencing was done on a sample of peripheral blood. The source is a man between 60 and 75 years old with active COVID-19. The CDR3 DNA reads as TGTGCCAGCAGGTTTCTGCCTGGAGTGAACACTGAAGCTTTCTTT. Translation: CASRFLPGVNTEAFF.